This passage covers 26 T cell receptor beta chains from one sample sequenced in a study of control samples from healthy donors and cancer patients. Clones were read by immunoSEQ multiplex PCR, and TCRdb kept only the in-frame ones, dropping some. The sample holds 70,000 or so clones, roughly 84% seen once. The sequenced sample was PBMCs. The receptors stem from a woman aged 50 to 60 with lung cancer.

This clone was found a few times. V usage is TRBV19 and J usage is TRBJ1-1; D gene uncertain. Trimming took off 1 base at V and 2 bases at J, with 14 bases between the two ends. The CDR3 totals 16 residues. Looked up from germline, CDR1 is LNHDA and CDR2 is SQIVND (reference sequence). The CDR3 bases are TGTGCCAGTAGTATAGGTTCGAAGCTCTTCAACACTGAAGCTTTCTTT. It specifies CASSIGSKLFNTEAFF. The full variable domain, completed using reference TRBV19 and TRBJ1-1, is DGGITQSPKYLFRKEGQNVTLSCEQNLNHDAMYWYRQDPGQGLRLIYYSQIVNDFQKGDIAEGYSVSREKKESFPLTVTSAQKNPTAFYLCASSIGSKLFNTEAFFGQGTRLTVV.

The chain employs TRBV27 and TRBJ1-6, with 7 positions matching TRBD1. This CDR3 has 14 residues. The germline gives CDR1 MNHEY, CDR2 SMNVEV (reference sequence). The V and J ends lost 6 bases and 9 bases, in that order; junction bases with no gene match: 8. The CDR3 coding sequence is TGTGCCAGCAGACAACAGGGGAATCGTTCACCCCTCCACTTT. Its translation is CASRQQGNRSPLHF.

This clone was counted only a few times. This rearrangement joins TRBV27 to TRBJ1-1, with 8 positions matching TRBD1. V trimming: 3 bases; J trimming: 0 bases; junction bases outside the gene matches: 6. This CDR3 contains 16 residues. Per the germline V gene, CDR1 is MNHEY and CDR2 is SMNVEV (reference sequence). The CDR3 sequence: CASSFGTGIMNTEAFF. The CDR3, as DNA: TGTGCCAGCAGTTTTGGGACAGGAATTATGAACACTGAAGCTTTCTTT.

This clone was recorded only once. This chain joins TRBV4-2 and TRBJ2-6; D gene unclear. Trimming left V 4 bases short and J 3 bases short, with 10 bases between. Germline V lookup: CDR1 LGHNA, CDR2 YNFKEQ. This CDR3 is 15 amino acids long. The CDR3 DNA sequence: TGTGCCAGCAGCCCCTCCGACGGTGGGGCCAACGTCCTGACTTTC. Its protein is CASSPSDGGANVLTF.

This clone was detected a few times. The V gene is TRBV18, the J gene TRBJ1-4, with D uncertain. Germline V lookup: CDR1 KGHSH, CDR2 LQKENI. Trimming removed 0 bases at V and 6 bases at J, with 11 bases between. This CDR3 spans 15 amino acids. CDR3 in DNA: TGTGCCAGCTCACCACCCGCGGACCGTCATGAAAAACTGTTTTTT. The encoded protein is CASSPPADRHEKLFF. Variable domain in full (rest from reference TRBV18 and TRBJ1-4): NAGVMQNPRHLVRRRGQEARLRCSPMKGHSHVYWYRQLPEEGLKFMVYLQKENIIDESGMPKERFSAEFPKEGPSILRIQQVVRGDSAAYFCASSPPADRHEKLFFGSGTQLSVL.

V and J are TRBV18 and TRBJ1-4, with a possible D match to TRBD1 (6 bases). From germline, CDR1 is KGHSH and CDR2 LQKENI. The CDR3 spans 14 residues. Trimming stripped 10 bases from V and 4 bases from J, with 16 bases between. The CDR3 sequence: CATRRGTGNEKLFF. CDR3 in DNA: TGTGCCACCCGGAGGGGGACGGGTAATGAAAAACTGTTTTTT.

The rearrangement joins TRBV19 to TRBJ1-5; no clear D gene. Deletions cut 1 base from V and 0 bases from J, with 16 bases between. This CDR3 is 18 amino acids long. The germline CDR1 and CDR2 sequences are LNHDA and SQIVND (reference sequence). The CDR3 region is CASSIGAGRVGSNQPQHF. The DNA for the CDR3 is TGTGCCAGTAGTATAGGGGCCGGTAGGGTCGGTAGCAATCAGCCCCAGCATTTT.

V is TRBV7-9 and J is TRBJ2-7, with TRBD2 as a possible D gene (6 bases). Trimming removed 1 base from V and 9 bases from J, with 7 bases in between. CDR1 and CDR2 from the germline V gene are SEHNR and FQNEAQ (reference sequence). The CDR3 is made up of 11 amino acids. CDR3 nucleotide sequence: TGTGCCAGCAGCTTAGGGGGAGGGCAGTACTTC. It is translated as CASSLGGGQYF.

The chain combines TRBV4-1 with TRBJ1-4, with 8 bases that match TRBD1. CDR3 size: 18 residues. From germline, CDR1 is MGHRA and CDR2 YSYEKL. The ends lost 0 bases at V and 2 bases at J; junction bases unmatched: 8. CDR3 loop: CASSQDTRTGQTNEKLFF. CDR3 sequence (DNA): TGCGCCAGCAGCCAAGATACCAGGACAGGGCAGACTAATGAAAAACTGTTTTTT.

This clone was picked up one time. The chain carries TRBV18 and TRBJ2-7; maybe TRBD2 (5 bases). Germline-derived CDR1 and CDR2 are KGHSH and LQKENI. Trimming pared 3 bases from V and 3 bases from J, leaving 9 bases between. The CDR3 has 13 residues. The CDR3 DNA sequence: TGTGCCAGCTCACCTTACGGGGACTACGAGCAGTACTTC. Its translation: CASSPYGDYEQYF. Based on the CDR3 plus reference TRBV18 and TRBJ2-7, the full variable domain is NAGVMQNPRHLVRRRGQEARLRCSPMKGHSHVYWYRQLPEEGLKFMVYLQKENIIDESGMPKERFSAEFPKEGPSILRIQQVVRGDSAAYFCASSPYGDYEQYFGPGTRLTVT.

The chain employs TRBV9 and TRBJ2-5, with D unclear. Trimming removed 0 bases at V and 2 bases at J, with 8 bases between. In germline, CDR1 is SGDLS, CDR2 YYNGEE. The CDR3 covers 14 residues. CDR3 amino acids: CASSVDTVQETQYF. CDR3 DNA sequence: TGTGCCAGCAGCGTAGACACAGTTCAAGAGACCCAGTACTTC.

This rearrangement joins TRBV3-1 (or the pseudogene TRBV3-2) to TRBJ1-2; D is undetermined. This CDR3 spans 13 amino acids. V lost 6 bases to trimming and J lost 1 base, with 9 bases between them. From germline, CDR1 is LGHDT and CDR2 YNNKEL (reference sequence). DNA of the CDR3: TGTGCCAGCAGTAACGAGGGTAACTATGGCTACACCTTC. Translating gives CASSNEGNYGYTF.

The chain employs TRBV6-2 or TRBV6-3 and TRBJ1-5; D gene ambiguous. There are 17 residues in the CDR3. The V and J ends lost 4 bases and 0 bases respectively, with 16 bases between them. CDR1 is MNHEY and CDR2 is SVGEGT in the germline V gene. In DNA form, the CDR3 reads TGTGCCAGCAGTTTGGACTTACAGCAGCTTAGCAATCAGCCCCAGCATTTT. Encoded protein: CASSLDLQQLSNQPQHF.

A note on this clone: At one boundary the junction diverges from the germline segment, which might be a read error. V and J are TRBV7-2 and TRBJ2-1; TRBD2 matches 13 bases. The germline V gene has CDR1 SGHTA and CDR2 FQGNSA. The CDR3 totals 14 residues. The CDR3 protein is CASSFSGTSGEVLF. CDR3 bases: TGTGCCAGCAGCTTTTCTGGGACTAGCGGGGAGGTGCTCTTC.

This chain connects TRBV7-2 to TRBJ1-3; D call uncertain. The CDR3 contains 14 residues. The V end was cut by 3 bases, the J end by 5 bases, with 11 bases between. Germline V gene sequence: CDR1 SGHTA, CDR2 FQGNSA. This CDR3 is CASSLDGRRNTIYF. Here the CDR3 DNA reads TGTGCCAGCAGCTTGGACGGGAGGAGAAACACCATATATTTT.

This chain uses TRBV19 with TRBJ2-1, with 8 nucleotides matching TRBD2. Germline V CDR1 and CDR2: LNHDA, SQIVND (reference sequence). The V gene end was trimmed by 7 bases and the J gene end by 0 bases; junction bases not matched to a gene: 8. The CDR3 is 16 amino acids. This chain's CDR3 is CASTMAGGSSYNEQFF. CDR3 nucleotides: TGTGCCAGTACCATGGCGGGGGGAAGCTCCTACAATGAGCAGTTCTTC. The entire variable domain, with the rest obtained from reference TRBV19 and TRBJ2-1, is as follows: DGGITQSPKYLFRKEGQNVTLSCEQNLNHDAMYWYRQDPGQGLRLIYYSQIVNDFQKGDIAEGYSVSREKKESFPLTVTSAQKNPTAFYLCASTMAGGSSYNEQFFGPGTRLTVL.

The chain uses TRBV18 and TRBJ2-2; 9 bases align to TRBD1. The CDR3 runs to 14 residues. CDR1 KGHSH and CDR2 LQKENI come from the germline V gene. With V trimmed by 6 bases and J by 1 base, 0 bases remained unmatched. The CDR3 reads CASSGQGNTGELFF. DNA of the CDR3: TGTGCCAGCTCGGGACAGGGGAACACCGGGGAGCTGTTTTTT.

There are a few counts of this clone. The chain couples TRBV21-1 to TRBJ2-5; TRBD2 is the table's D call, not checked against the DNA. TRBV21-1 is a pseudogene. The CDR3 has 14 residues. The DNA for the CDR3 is TGTGCCAGCAGCAAAGGGCAGGGAGGGGAGACCCAGTACTTC. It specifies CASSKGQGGETQYF.

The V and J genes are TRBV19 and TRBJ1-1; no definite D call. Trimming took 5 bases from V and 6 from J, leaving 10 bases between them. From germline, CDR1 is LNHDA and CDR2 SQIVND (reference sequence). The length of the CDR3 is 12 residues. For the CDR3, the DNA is TGTGCCAGTAGTGTCGGAGTTTCTGAAGCTTTCTTT. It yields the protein CASSVGVSEAFF.

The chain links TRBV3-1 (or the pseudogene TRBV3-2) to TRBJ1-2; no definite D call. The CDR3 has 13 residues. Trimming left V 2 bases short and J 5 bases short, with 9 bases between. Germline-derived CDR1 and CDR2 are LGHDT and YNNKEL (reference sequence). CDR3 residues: CASSQQSLYGYTF. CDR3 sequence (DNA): TGTGCCAGCAGCCAACAAAGCTTGTATGGCTACACCTTC.

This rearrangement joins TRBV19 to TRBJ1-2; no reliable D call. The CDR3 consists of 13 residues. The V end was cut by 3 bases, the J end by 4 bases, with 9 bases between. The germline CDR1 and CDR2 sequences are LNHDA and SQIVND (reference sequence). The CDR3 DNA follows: TGTGCCAGTAGTATGGAGGAGAGCTATGGCTACACCTTC. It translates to CASSMEESYGYTF.

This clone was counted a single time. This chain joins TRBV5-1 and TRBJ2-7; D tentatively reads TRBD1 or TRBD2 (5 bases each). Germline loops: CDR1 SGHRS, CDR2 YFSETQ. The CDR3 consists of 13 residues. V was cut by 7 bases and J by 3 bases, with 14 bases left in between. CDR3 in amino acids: CASSRDQSYEQYF. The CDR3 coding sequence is TGCGCCAGCTCTAGGGACCAGAGCTACGAGCAGTACTTC.

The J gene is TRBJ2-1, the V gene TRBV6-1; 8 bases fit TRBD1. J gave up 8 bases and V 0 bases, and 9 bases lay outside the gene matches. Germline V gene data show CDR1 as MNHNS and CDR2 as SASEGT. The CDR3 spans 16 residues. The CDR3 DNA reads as TGTGCCAGCAGTGAAGCTGGGTCCCAGGGGGCTTATGAGCAGTTCTTC. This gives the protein CASSEAGSQGAYEQFF.

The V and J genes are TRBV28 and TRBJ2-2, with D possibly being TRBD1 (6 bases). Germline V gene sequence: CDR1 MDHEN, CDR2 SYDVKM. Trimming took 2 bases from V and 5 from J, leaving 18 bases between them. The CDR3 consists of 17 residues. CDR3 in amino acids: CASSLRSFAGATGELFF. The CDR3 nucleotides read TGTGCCAGCAGTTTAAGGAGTTTTGCAGGGGCGACCGGGGAGCTGTTTTTT.

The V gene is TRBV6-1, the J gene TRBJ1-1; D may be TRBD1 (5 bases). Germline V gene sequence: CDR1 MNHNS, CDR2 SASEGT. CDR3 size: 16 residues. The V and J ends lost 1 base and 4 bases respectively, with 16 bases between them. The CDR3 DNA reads TGTGCCAGCAGTGAAGGTTTGGGGACCCTGACCACTGAAGCTTTCTTT. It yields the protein CASSEGLGTLTTEAFF.

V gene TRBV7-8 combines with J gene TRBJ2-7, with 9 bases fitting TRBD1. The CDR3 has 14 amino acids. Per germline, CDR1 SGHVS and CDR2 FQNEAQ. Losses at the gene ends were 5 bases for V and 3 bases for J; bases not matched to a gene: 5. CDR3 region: CASSMGQGVYEQYF. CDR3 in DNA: TGTGCCAGCAGCATGGGACAGGGAGTCTACGAGCAGTACTTC.